The next 27 T cell receptor beta chains were all read from a single sample in a study of blood T cell repertoires in COVID-19. Clones were read by immunoSEQ multiplex PCR, and TCRdb kept only the in-frame ones, dropping some. In the table there are 250,000 to 350,000 clones, 85% of which are singletons. The sequenced material came from PBMCs or T cells enriched from blood (not recorded which). The origin of the receptors is a woman between 45 and 65 years old who had recovered from COVID-19.

Only one count was recorded for this clone. The chain recombines TRBV5-5 with TRBJ1-2; 7 bases align to TRBD1. Germline assignment: CDR1 SGHKS and CDR2 YYEKEE (reference sequence). Unmatched junction bases numbered 10, after V lost 3 bases and J lost 2 bases. The CDR3 runs to 16 residues. The CDR3 nucleotides read TGTGCCAGCAGCTCACCCCCGACAGGGCAAAACTATGGCTACACCTTC. Amino acid sequence: CASSSPPTGQNYGYTF.

With respect to this clone: One end of the junction is discordant with germline, which a read error may explain. The chain is built from TRBV7-9 and TRBJ1-3, with D hard to call. CDR1 is SEHNR, CDR2 FQNEAQ, per germline (reference sequence). This CDR3 is built from 15 residues. For the CDR3, the DNA is TGTGCCAGCAGCTTAGTTCCGACTTCTGGAAATACCATATATTTT. This translates into CASSLVPTSGNTIYF. Filled out from reference TRBV7-9 and TRBJ1-3, the complete variable domain reads DTGVSQNPRHKITKRGQNVTFRCDPISEHNRLYWYRQTLGQGPEFLTYFQNEAQLEKSRLLSDRFSAERPKGSFSTLEIQRTEQGDSAMYLCASSLVPTSGNTIYFGEGSWLTVV.

The CDR3 DNA reads TGTGCCAGCAGTCTAGACATGGGACTAGTGGGGGGCAATGAGCAGTTCTTC. Translating gives CASSLDMGLVGGNEQFF. The chain uses TRBV6-2 or TRBV6-3 and TRBJ2-1, with 8 bases aligning to TRBD2. The CDR3 length is 17 residues. CDR1 and CDR2 (germline): MNHEY, SVGEGT. V lost 5 bases and J lost 6; bases outside the gene matches: 15.

This clone was seen only once. The V gene is TRBV10-2, the J gene TRBJ2-1; no reliable D call. V shed 7 bases and J shed 6 bases, with 16 bases lying between them. The CDR3 spans 14 residues. Germline CDR1 is WSHSY and CDR2 is SAAADI. CDR3 DNA: TGCGCCAGCATTGACTCCACCCTCGGCAATGAGCAGTTCTTC. Its translation: CASIDSTLGNEQFF.

V usage is TRBV19 and J usage is TRBJ2-3; 8 nucleotides match TRBD2. Germline CDR1 LNHDA, CDR2 SQIVND (reference sequence). V lost 5 bases and J lost 2; bases outside the gene matches: 3. The length of the CDR3 is 14 residues. The CDR3 nucleotides are TGTGCCAGTAGTTTGGGACTAGTCACAGATACGCAGTATTTT. Translating gives CASSLGLVTDTQYF.

This chain joins TRBV24-1 and TRBJ1-2; TRBD1 aligns across 7 bases. From germline, CDR1 is KGHDR and CDR2 SFDVKD. The CDR3 is made up of 17 amino acids. With V trimmed by 3 bases and J by 5 bases, 14 bases remained unmatched. In DNA form, the CDR3 reads TGTGCCACCAGTGATCGAAAGGACAGGAGCAACCCTTATGGCTACACCTTC. Protein: CATSDRKDRSNPYGYTF.

V and J are TRBV10-3 and TRBJ2-7; D remains ambiguous. The germline CDR1 and CDR2 sequences are ENHRY and SYGVKD. The CDR3 loop spans 13 amino acids. Trimming left V 5 bases short and J 0 bases short, with 8 bases between. CDR3 bases: TGTGCCATCAGTTTCGACACCTCCTACGAGCAGTACTTC. Translating it yields CAISFDTSYEQYF.

This clone was seen a few times. The V and J genes are TRBV5-1 and TRBJ2-1; D remains unclear. CDR3 length equals 12 residues. Germline CDR1 and CDR2: SGHRS and YFSETQ. V gave up 0 bases and J gave up 7 bases, with 5 bases separating them. CDR3 in amino acids: CASSLALNEQFF. The CDR3 nucleotides are TGCGCCAGCAGCTTGGCATTGAATGAGCAGTTCTTC.

The V call is TRBV6-1, the J call TRBJ1-3; D possibly corresponds to TRBD1 (5 bases). Germline CDR1 reads MNHNS; CDR2 reads SASEGT. The CDR3 has 17 amino acids. V was shortened by 1 base and J by 4 bases, with 17 bases between the two germline ends. CDR3 nucleotides: TGTGCCAGCAGTGAAGTCGGAACAGGTCGTTTCGGAAACACCATATATTTT. Translation gives CASSEVGTGRFGNTIYF.

The chain employs TRBV19 and TRBJ2-1; D is unclear. Trimming took off 1 base at V and 4 bases at J, with 14 bases between the two ends. Per germline, CDR1 LNHDA and CDR2 SQIVND (reference sequence). The CDR3 has 16 amino acids. The CDR3 coding sequence is TGTGCCAGTAGTATAGGCGGCACTTCGGTTTACAATGAGCAGTTCTTC. It codes for CASSIGGTSVYNEQFF. Using reference TRBV19 and TRBJ2-1 for the parts outside the CDR3, the full variable domain is DGGITQSPKYLFRKEGQNVTLSCEQNLNHDAMYWYRQDPGQGLRLIYYSQIVNDFQKGDIAEGYSVSREKKESFPLTVTSAQKNPTAFYLCASSIGGTSVYNEQFFGPGTRLTVL.

This chain links TRBV15 with TRBJ2-7; D is perhaps TRBD1 (5 bases). The germline V gene encodes CDR1 LNHNV and CDR2 YYDKDF (reference sequence). The CDR3 is made up of 15 amino acids. Trimming removed 0 bases at V and 5 bases at J, with 14 bases between. CDR3 DNA: TGTGCCACCAGCAGAGATCTCGGCAGGGTAGACGAGCAGTACTTC. It specifies CATSRDLGRVDEQYF.

V gene TRBV10-3 combines with J gene TRBJ1-3; unclear D gene. V lost 3 bases and J lost 0, with 12 bases in between. The CDR3 consists of 16 residues. Germline V CDR1 and CDR2: ENHRY, SYGVKD. The CDR3, as DNA: TGTGCCATCAGTGATGAGGGTATCTCCTCTGGAAACACCATATATTTT. This sequence encodes CAISDEGISSGNTIYF.

The chain uses TRBV28 and TRBJ1-5; weak D call: TRBD1 (5 bases). V was clipped by 6 bases and J by 4 bases, with 16 bases between them. CDR3 length equals 15 residues. Germline V gives CDR1 MDHEN, CDR2 SYDVKM. In DNA form, the CDR3 reads TGTGCCAGCAGAGGGGCTGGGGGAGGAAATCAGCCCCAGCATTTT. Encoded protein: CASRGAGGGNQPQHF.

Here the CDR3 reads CACNRGNEKLFF. In nucleotides, the CDR3 is TGTGCCTGTAATCGAGGAAATGAAAAACTGTTTTTT. The chain has TRBV30 and TRBJ1-4; the D is unclear. V dropped 6 bases and J dropped 5 bases, with 10 bases sitting between them. This CDR3 is 12 amino acids long. Per the germline V gene, CDR1 is GTSNPN and CDR2 is SVGIG (reference sequence).

The gene calls are TRBV4-1 and TRBJ2-1, with TRBD2 matching over 9 bases. After removal of 1 base from V and 4 bases from J, the junction contained 8 bases not matched to a gene. CDR3 size: 17 residues. Per the germline V gene, CDR1 is MGHRA and CDR2 is YSYEKL. The CDR3 DNA follows: TGCGCCAGCAGCCAAGGGACTTCTAGCGGGGTATACAATGAGCAGTTCTTC. This codes for CASSQGTSSGVYNEQFF.

The chain joins TRBV9 to TRBJ1-1, with D possibly matching TRBD1 (5 bases). The CDR3 is 12 residues long. Germline CDR1 is SGDLS and CDR2 is YYNGEE. The V gene lost 4 bases and the J gene lost 7 bases, with 11 bases spanning the gap. CDR3 in DNA: TGTGCCAGCAGCCAAGGAGGGGATGAAGCTTTCTTT. Its translation is CASSQGGDEAFF.

The chain is built from TRBV6-6 and TRBJ1-6; weak D call: TRBD1 (6 bases). Trimming removed 5 bases from V and 11 bases from J, with 16 bases in between. Germline V gene sequence: CDR1 MNHNY, CDR2 SVGAGI (reference sequence). CDR3 length: 14 amino acids. The CDR3 DNA follows: TGTGCCAGCAGTACAGGGAAAGGTAGTCCACCCCTCCACTTT. It translates to CASSTGKGSPPLHF.

This clone was recorded a few times. The chain recombines TRBV5-6 with TRBJ1-1, with TRBD1 identical over 8 bases. CDR1 and CDR2 (germline): SGHDT, YYEEEE. The CDR3 totals 13 residues. V lost 4 bases and J lost 4; bases outside the gene matches: 3. The CDR3 reads CASSRDRTTEAFF. In DNA form, the CDR3 reads TGTGCCAGCAGCAGGGACAGGACCACTGAAGCTTTCTTT. The complete variable domain, with remaining parts taken from reference TRBV5-6 and TRBJ1-1, reads DAGVTQSPTHLIKTRGQQVTLRCSPKSGHDTVSWYQQALGQGPQFIFQYYEEEERQRGNFPDRFSGHQFPNYSSELNVNALLLGDSALYLCASSRDRTTEAFFGQGTRLTVV.

The V call is TRBV7-8, the J call TRBJ1-4; tentatively, D is TRBD1 (6 bases). The CDR3 extends over 17 amino acids. The ends were cut back, 5 bases at V and 7 bases at J, with 23 bases in the middle. Per the germline V gene, CDR1 is SGHVS and CDR2 is FQNEAQ. The CDR3: CASSTMGRGRHGEKLFF. DNA for the CDR3: TGTGCCAGCAGCACCATGGGCAGGGGCCGCCACGGTGAAAAACTGTTTTTT.

The rearrangement uses TRBV7-9 and TRBJ2-4; 7 nucleotides match TRBD1. The CDR3 spans 16 residues. CDR1 is SEHNR and CDR2 is FQNEAQ in the germline V gene (reference sequence). With V trimmed by 0 bases and J by 1 base, 3 bases remained unmatched. The CDR3 region has the DNA TGTGCCAGCAGCTTAGCGCAGACAGGGGCCAAAAACATTCAGTACTTC. Translated, it gives CASSLAQTGAKNIQYF.

The J gene is TRBJ2-1, the V gene TRBV19; D gene unclear. The germline gives CDR1 LNHDA, CDR2 SQIVND (reference sequence). The CDR3 totals 16 residues. Trimming removed 0 bases from V and 0 bases from J, with 9 bases in between. This CDR3 reads CASSIEILSSYNEQFF. The CDR3 DNA reads TGTGCCAGTAGTATAGAGATTCTCAGCTCCTACAATGAGCAGTTCTTC.

This clone was picked up a small number of times. The chain employs TRBV6-2 or TRBV6-3 and TRBJ2-7, with 8 bases matching TRBD1. The CDR3 sequence is 16 residues long. Trimming cost V 2 bases and J 1 base; bases outside gene matches: 7. Germline V gene data show CDR1 as MNHEY and CDR2 as SVGEGT. The CDR3 region has the DNA TGTGCCAGCAGTTACCACATTGGACAGGGTTCCTACGAGCAGTACTTC. This encodes CASSYHIGQGSYEQYF.

The chain employs TRBV29-1 and TRBJ1-3, with D uncertain. The length of the CDR3 is 14 residues. The V gene lost 7 bases and the J gene lost 0 bases, with 13 bases spanning the gap. Germline assignment: CDR1 SQVTM and CDR2 ANQGSEA. CDR3 DNA: TGCAGCGCTGAGGTGGGCCGCTCTGGAAACACCATATATTTT. It translates to CSAEVGRSGNTIYF.

The genes are TRBV5-1 and TRBJ1-2; weak D call: TRBD1 (5 bases). The germline V gene has CDR1 SGHRS and CDR2 YFSETQ. With 2 bases removed from V and 4 bases from J, the gap between germline ends came to 9 bases. The CDR3 is made up of 13 amino acids. In DNA form, the CDR3 reads TGCGCCAGCAGCTTACCGGGGGTCTATGGCTACACCTTC. This sequence encodes CASSLPGVYGYTF.

This clone has a handful of counts. The V gene is TRBV19, the J gene TRBJ1-2; D perhaps matches TRBD1 (5 bases). The V and J ends lost 4 bases and 0 bases respectively, with 9 bases between them. This CDR3 region has 14 residues. Looked up from germline, CDR1 is LNHDA and CDR2 is SQIVND (reference sequence). Here the CDR3 DNA reads TGTGCCAGTAGTAGACAGAGATCTAACTATGGCTACACCTTC. It encodes CASSRQRSNYGYTF.

In its sample, this clone was seen a few times. The chain has TRBV19 and TRBJ1-1; tentative D call: TRBD1 (6 bases). Trimming stripped 7 bases from V and 5 bases from J, with 14 bases between. The CDR3 has 13 amino acids. Germline loops: CDR1 LNHDA, CDR2 SQIVND (reference sequence). CDR3 residues: CASIPGEKTEAFF. The CDR3 region has the DNA TGTGCCAGTATCCCAGGGGAAAAGACTGAAGCTTTCTTT.

This clone was observed a single time. CDR3 DNA: TGTGCCAGCACCCCTCCCGGACTAGCGGGTCAGTACGAGCAGTACTTC. Translation: CASTPPGLAGQYEQYF. This rearrangement joins TRBV27 to TRBJ2-7; 11 positions agree with TRBD2. This CDR3 is built from 16 residues. The ends lost 7 bases at V and 4 bases at J; junction bases unmatched: 12. The V gene's germline CDR1 is MNHEY and CDR2 SMNVEV (reference sequence).